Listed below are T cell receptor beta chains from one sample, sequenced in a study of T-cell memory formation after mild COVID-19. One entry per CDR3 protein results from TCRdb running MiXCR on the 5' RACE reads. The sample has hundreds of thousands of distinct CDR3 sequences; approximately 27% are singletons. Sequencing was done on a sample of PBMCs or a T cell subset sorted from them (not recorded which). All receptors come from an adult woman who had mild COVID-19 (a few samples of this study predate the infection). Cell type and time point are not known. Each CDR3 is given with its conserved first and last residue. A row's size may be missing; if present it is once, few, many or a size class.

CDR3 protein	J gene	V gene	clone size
CASSLPGQGPIYGYTF	TRBJ1-2	TRBV7-9	.
CAWSPKRGGLNTEAFF	TRBJ1-1	TRBV30	.
CASSLGGRAFF	TRBJ1-1	TRBV28	few
CATSDGAGAYEQYF	TRBJ2-7	TRBV24-1	.
CATSERGYEQYF	TRBJ2-7	TRBV24-1	.
CASSRLQGARSGANVLTF	TRBJ2-6	TRBV4-1	.
CASSSTGLGTDTQYF	TRBJ2-3	TRBV7-8	few
CASSSGPEGGYTF	TRBJ1-2	TRBV12-3/TRBV12-4	few
CASSPDRRDEKLFF	TRBJ1-4	TRBV12-3/TRBV12-4	.
CATSDPKTGTGQETQYF	TRBJ2-5	TRBV24-1	few
CASSFGAGAGELFF	TRBJ2-2	TRBV12-3/TRBV12-4	few
CASSYSAGRTEQFF	TRBJ2-1	TRBV6-5	.
CASSQPTIAGEIMVSDTQYF	TRBJ2-3	TRBV7-9	few
CASSPMRGYGYTF	TRBJ1-2	TRBV18	few
CASTLRGGGTEAFF	TRBJ1-1	TRBV6-5	once
CATSRDRGSETQYF	TRBJ2-5	TRBV15	.
CSARSFNQPQHF	TRBJ1-5	TRBV20-1	.
CASGTGHTGELFF	TRBJ2-2	TRBV7-3	.
CASSSGTAFGDEQYF	TRBJ2-7	TRBV7-9	medium-sized
CASSPPSEKNSNQPQHF	TRBJ1-5	TRBV27	.
CASSLLGRGEQFF	TRBJ2-1	TRBV7-8	few
CATSPGKNIQYF	TRBJ2-4	TRBV24-1	.
CASSQVEQSGIQYF	TRBJ2-4	TRBV3-1	.
CASSKLGETQYF	TRBJ2-5	TRBV4-1	many
CASSQDLTGDPYNEQFF	TRBJ2-1	TRBV4-2	.
CASSPGLAAVERNIQYF	TRBJ2-4	TRBV4-2	.
CASSLFMGGLKQFF	TRBJ2-1	TRBV3-1	.
CATSDSGQEVSLTEETQYF	TRBJ2-5	TRBV24-1	few
CASSSMERHELETQYF	TRBJ2-5	TRBV5-6	few
CASSLGQGTQFF	TRBJ2-1	TRBV7-9	.
CASSPVSYYNSPLHF	TRBJ1-6	TRBV18	.
CASSQGGAPTEAFF	TRBJ1-1	TRBV3-1	few
CASSPRDSKAGETQYF	TRBJ2-5	TRBV11-3	.
CASSWEPVSSEQFF	TRBJ2-1	TRBV12-3/TRBV12-4	few
CASSLYLGREETQYF	TRBJ2-5	TRBV9	.
CASSYLAGVTGELFF	TRBJ2-2	TRBV14	few
CATAGAGEQFF	TRBJ2-1	TRBV24-1	many
CSADNRNTEAFF	TRBJ1-1	TRBV29-1	.
CASSHPGLALTDTQYF	TRBJ2-3	TRBV5-1	.
CASSMQGSYEQYF	TRBJ2-7	TRBV19	.
CASSSAPDRVGAQYF	TRBJ2-5	TRBV27	few
CARGQRGGVGERTDTQYF	TRBJ2-3	TRBV30	.
CASSLRATGTEAFF	TRBJ1-1	TRBV7-9	few
CASSYLRGNTEAFF	TRBJ1-1	TRBV27	.
CSARTGGASYEQYF	TRBJ2-7	TRBV20-1	.
CSALSRGRVTEAFF	TRBJ1-1	TRBV20-1	.
CAIRGQGNSPLHF	TRBJ1-6	TRBV10-3	.
CASQTGLAGAETQYF	TRBJ2-5	TRBV6-1	.
CASSYGSGEDTQYF	TRBJ2-3	TRBV5-1	.
CSARERGPNYEQYF	TRBJ2-7	TRBV20-1	.
CASSFPGGIGYTF	TRBJ1-2	TRBV5-1	once
CSVAGDPPEQFF	TRBJ2-1	TRBV29-1	few
CASSLTGGYGYTF	TRBJ1-2	TRBV12-3/TRBV12-4	few
CATSRDFAGETQYF	TRBJ2-5	TRBV15	.
CASSIAQGETQYF	TRBJ2-3	TRBV19	.
CASSQAPTNYGYTF	TRBJ1-2	TRBV4-2	.